This T cell receptor (beta chain) emerged from a study of T cell responses to AZD1222 COVID-19 vaccine. In the study overall: Second-dose schedules of about 4 or about 12 weeks were combined. Overall study findings and caveats: Of the AZD1222 recipients, only five or six were seropositive at baseline. The donor cohort was predominantly white British with a female majority, and clonal diversity may have been underestimated. Repertoires were collected only later (after the peak T cell response had occurred).

This CDR3 is 14 amino acids long. Per the germline V gene, CDR1 is GTSNPN and CDR2 is SVGIG (reference sequence). V dropped 2 bases and J dropped 7; count of bases not matched to a gene: 8. TCRdb keeps only in-frame clones here, not all; method: immunoSEQ multiplex PCR. The sample lists around 28,000 clones, 78% occurring once. Comment on this clone: What it binds is unknown.

The sample here was peripheral blood, taken on day 0 of AZD1222 vaccination. The chain couples TRBV30 to TRBJ1-5, with 7 bases lining up with TRBD1. This receptor was taken from an adult in good health. CDR3 in DNA: TGTGCCTGGAGTACAACAGGGGCAAGGCAGCCCCAGCATTTT. Protein product: CAWSTTGARQPQHF.